The following is a TCR beta chain sequence with its context. Germline loops: CDR1 MNHEY, CDR2 SVGAGI. The CDR3 is 14 amino acids. Trimming removed 7 bases from V and 9 bases from J, with 16 bases in between. This sample is part of a study of shared clonotypes between healthy human individuals. Deep-level settings were used for running the assay. Sorted-subset replicate PCRs used approximately 180 ng of genomic DNA. This amount corresponded to approximately 30,000 T cell genomes. Sequencing used immunoSEQ multiplex PCR; TCRdb keeps in-frame clones, though not all of them. This table holds around 2,000,000 clones, less than 95% found once. It was CD45RO-negative cells, positively selected for CCR7, that made up naive CD8 cells, with terminally differentiated effector memory CD45RA+ cells excluded.

The specimen sequenced was naive CD8+ T cells sorted from blood. This TCR was recovered from a man aged 18 to 35 in good health. The rearrangement joins TRBV6-5 to TRBJ1-6; no clear D. For the CDR3, the DNA is TGTGCCAGCACCGACTCTCGACGGATTTCACCCCTCCACTTT. Translation: CASTDSRRISPLHF.